The T cell receptor beta chain under discussion was sequenced for a study of cytomegalovirus exposure and HLA in healthy donors. Study-level background: Drawn from HLA-typed donors, 65 million to 100 million unique TCRs were held in an early data release.

As concerns this clone: The antigen remains unidentified.

In germline, CDR1 is WSHSY, CDR2 SAAADI. This CDR3 has 15 residues. Between the trimmed V and J ends, which lost 3 bases and 6 bases, there was a span of 17 bases. Nominal health characterized the donors when sampled, though unrecorded immune exposures were likely. PCR amplification relied on 60 Vbeta primers (plus 13 Jbeta primers). Profiling relied on immunoSEQ multiplex PCR, and the TCRdb table lists in-frame clones only, not all of them. The data contain roughly 200,000 clones, roughly 78% of them singletons. Notes on the study in general: CMV serostatus stood as the only immune exposure information on hand.

The chain combines TRBV10-2 with TRBJ1-2; TRBD1 is a possible D gene (6 bases). Sequencing input: PBMCs. The origin of this receptor is a girl between 10 and 17 years old in good health and CMV-seropositive. The CDR3 coding sequence is TGCGCCAGCAGTGAATCAGTGACAGGTTTTCATGGCTACACCTTC. The encoded protein is CASSESVTGFHGYTF.